This T cell receptor (beta chain) emerged from a study of cytomegalovirus exposure and HLA in healthy donors. Study at large: In an early release, HLA-typed donors contributed about 79 million unique TCR sequences.

With respect to this clone: The antigen is undetermined.

60 Vbeta and 13 Jbeta primers were used in PCR. The data were produced by immunoSEQ multiplex PCR, yet TCRdb's version contains in-frame clones alone and is incomplete. The sample includes about 88,000 clones, about 75% seen only once; the top ten take about 5%. The CDR3 contains 10 residues. CDR1 and CDR2 from the germline V gene are DFQATT and SNEGSKA (reference sequence). Deletions cut 0 bases from V and 13 bases from J, with 9 bases between. Study-level results: A list of 164 TCR beta chains associated with cytomegalovirus was given. The study carried out a later analysis of TCR beta sequences. It associated approximately 15,000 of them with specific HLA alleles at a false discovery rate of 0.05. Presence/absence analyses assumed roughly uniform sequencing depth across donors.

Sequencing was carried out using PBMCs. The V and J genes are TRBV20-1 and TRBJ1-1; D gene uncertain. The receptor was derived from a woman aged 40-49 years in good health and CMV-seronegative. CDR3 sequence (DNA): TGCAGTGCTAGAGATAGAGCCGATTTCTTT. It yields the protein CSARDRADFF.